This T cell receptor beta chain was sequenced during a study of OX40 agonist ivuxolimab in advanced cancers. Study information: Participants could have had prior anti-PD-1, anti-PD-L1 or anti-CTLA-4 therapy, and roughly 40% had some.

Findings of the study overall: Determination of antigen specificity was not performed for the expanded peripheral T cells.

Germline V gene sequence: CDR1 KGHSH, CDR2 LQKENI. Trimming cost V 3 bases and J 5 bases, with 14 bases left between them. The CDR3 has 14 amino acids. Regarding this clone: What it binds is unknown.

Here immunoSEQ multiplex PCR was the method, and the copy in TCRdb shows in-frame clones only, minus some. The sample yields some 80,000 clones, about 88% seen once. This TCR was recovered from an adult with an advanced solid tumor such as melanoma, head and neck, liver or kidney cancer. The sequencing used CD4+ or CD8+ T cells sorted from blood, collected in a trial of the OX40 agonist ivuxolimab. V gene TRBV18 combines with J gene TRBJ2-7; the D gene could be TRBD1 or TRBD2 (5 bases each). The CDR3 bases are TGTGCCAGCTCACCGGGATCCGGGACCAACGAGCAGTACTTC. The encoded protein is CASSPGSGTNEQYF.